This TCR beta chain was documented in a study of OX40 agonist ivuxolimab in advanced cancers. Study-wide context: Of mixed ages from about 20 to 80 and averaging 60 years, the group was more than 65% male. One hepatocellular carcinoma and two cutaneous melanoma patients partially responded.

About this clone: Its antigen is unidentified.

This CDR3 contains 15 residues. V gave up 1 base and J gave up 4 bases, with 13 bases separating them. The germline CDR1 and CDR2 sequences are SGHTA and FQGNSA. Study findings and constraints: Partial responders at 0.1-3.0 mg/kg showed near-lowest clonal expansion.

The table came from immunoSEQ multiplex PCR; TCRdb's copy has only in-frame clones and leaves some out. Of 90,000 to 120,000 clones listed, 80% to 95% are singletons. The sample consisted of CD4+ or CD8+ T cells sorted from blood, taken in a trial of the OX40 agonist ivuxolimab. The chain couples TRBV7-2 to TRBJ1-2; D ambiguous. The source of this sequence is an adult with an advanced solid tumor such as melanoma, head and neck, liver or kidney cancer. CDR3 residues: CASSLGGSVIYGYTF. Here the CDR3 DNA reads TGTGCCAGCAGCTTAGGCGGGTCAGTAATCTATGGCTACACCTTC.